Below, 25 T cell receptor beta chains from the same sample are listed, as sequenced in a study of identical twins (dated by TCRdb to 2015 to 2016). Library generation was performed with 5' RACE. The reads were generated on an Illumina HiSeq 2000. Through fastp at Q25 and MiXCR, TCRdb rebuilt clones from the public reads, retaining in-frame beta chains. Each entry merges the rows of one CDR3 protein and shows their most common DNA and genes. This sample holds about 530,000 distinct CDR3 sequences; 20% to 25% were observed only once. 0.4% to 0.6% of the sample is held by the ten biggest clonotypes. These records were also assigned to another study, of yellow fever vaccine responses in identical twins.

The source material was CD4+ T cells sorted from blood. The receptors shown here come from a woman aged 18 to 35 in good health.

The J gene is TRBJ2-7, the V gene TRBV2; 14 nucleotides agree with TRBD2. The CDR3 extends over 17 amino acids. The trim removed 7 bases at V and 5 bases at J, leaving 13 bases unmatched. Per germline, CDR1 SNHLY and CDR2 FYNNEI. This CDR3 reads CASNGGLAGGRMHEQYF. The CDR3 DNA is TGTGCCAGCAATGGAGGACTAGCGGGAGGTCGTATGCACGAGCAGTACTTC.

The rearrangement links TRBV28 to TRBJ2-7; 10 nucleotides align to TRBD1. Germline lookup yields CDR1 MDHEN and CDR2 SYDVKM. Germline trimming cut 8 bases from V and 5 bases from J; bases unmatched to any gene: 6. The CDR3 contains 13 residues. The CDR3 bases are TGTGCCAGCCGGTCCGGGACAGGGGACGAGCAGTACGTC. Protein sequence: CASRSGTGDEQYV.

A few counts support this clonotype. The chain links TRBV7-9 to TRBJ1-2, with TRBD1 identical over 8 bases. The germline gives CDR1 SEHNR, CDR2 FQNEAQ (reference sequence). Losses at the gene ends were 5 bases for V and 4 bases for J; bases not matched to a gene: 9. This CDR3 has 15 amino acids. The CDR3 nucleotides read TGTGCCAGCAGCCCCGCGGACAGGGTGTCCTATGGCTACACCTTC. It is translated as CASSPADRVSYGYTF.

This clonotype was detected a few times. The V call is TRBV28, the J call TRBJ2-7; 12 positions match TRBD1. J gave up 0 bases and V 4 bases, and 7 bases lay outside the gene matches. Germline V CDR1 and CDR2: MDHEN, SYDVKM. The CDR3 loop spans 17 amino acids. CDR3 nucleotide sequence: TGTGCCAGCAGTTCTGGGACAGGGGGCCTAAGCTCCTACGAGCAGTACTTC. Amino acid sequence: CASSSGTGGLSSYEQYF.

This clonotype has just one count. The chain recombines TRBV2 with TRBJ2-2; tentative D call: TRBD2 (5 bases). This CDR3 is built from 15 residues. Germline V gene lookup returns CDR1 SNHLY and CDR2 FYNNEI. The V end lost 3 bases, the J end lost 12 bases, and 20 bases lay between the germline ends. CDR3 in amino acids: CASSDRVAGGGKLFF. CDR3 DNA sequence: TGTGCCAGCAGTGATAGGGTTGCAGGAGGTGGGAAGCTGTTTTTT.

This clonotype appeared a few times. It is unclear where the CDR3 begins or ends on the DNA, so no DNA is shown, and the CDR3 is as TCRdb lists it. The J gene is TRBJ2-1, the V gene TRBV21-1; TRBD2, the table's D call, lacks a check against the DNA. TRBV21-1 is an annotated pseudogene. The CDR3 spans 19 residues, counting both ends. CDR3 loop: CASSPGFGSGSSPYNEQFF.

The genes are TRBV25-1 and TRBJ2-5, with D maybe TRBD2 (6 bases). The CDR3 runs to 13 residues. V was trimmed by 1 base and J by 3 bases, leaving 6 bases between them. Germline V lookup: CDR1 MGHDK, CDR2 SYGVNS. The CDR3 coding sequence is TGTGCCAGCAGTGAATGGAGGGAAGAGACCCAGTACTTC. Protein sequence: CASSEWREETQYF.

The chain carries TRBV7-9 and TRBJ2-1; 10 bases map to TRBD2. The CDR3 is made up of 16 amino acids. V lost 1 base, J lost 8 bases, and 8 bases stayed unmatched. In germline, CDR1 is SEHNR, CDR2 FQNEAQ (reference sequence). CDR3 protein: CASSLVTSGGVDEQFF. The CDR3 region has the DNA TGTGCCAGCAGCTTAGTCACCAGCGGGGGGGTTGATGAGCAGTTCTTC.

This clonotype was seen only a few times. The V call is TRBV5-1, the J call TRBJ1-6; no firm D call. This CDR3 region has 13 residues. The V gene lost 4 bases and the J gene lost 7 bases, with 9 bases spanning the gap. Germline CDR1 reads SGHRS; CDR2 reads YFSETQ. CDR3 coding DNA: TGCGCCAGCAGCCCAACGGAGAATTCACCCCTCCACTTT. Its protein product is CASSPTENSPLHF.

The chain links TRBV5-1 to TRBJ1-1; a possible D gene is TRBD1 (6 bases). Trimming shortened V by 0 bases and J by 9 bases, and 15 bases separated the two germline ends. The CDR3 has 14 residues. Germline lookup yields CDR1 SGHRS and CDR2 YFSETQ. CDR3 protein: CASSLEAGGTKAFF. In nucleotides, the CDR3 is TGCGCCAGCAGCTTGGAGGCAGGCGGGACAAAAGCTTTCTTT.

The V call is TRBV5-1, the J call TRBJ2-5; 12 positions match TRBD2. Looked up from germline, CDR1 is SGHRS and CDR2 is YFSETQ. The length of the CDR3 is 17 residues. The junction had 5 bases not matched to a gene; V was cut back by 0 bases and J by 2 bases. The CDR3 DNA is TGCGCCAGCAGCTTGGCCGGGACTAGCGGGCGTCAAGAGACCCAGTACTTC. It translates to CASSLAGTSGRQETQYF.

This chain connects TRBV4-1 to TRBJ1-1; no definite D call. V was shortened by 1 base and J by 0 bases, with 18 bases between the two germline ends. Per the germline V gene, CDR1 is MGHRA and CDR2 is YSYEKL. The CDR3 extends over 18 amino acids. As DNA, the CDR3 is TGCGCCAGCAGCCAAGTAGGTATGGGTCAGAGACTGAACACTGAAGCTTTCTTT. Translated: CASSQVGMGQRLNTEAFF.

The chain is built from TRBV10-3 and TRBJ2-3; unclear D gene. The CDR3 runs to 13 residues. CDR1 is ENHRY, CDR2 SYGVKD, per germline. Trimming took 6 bases from V and 3 from J, leaving 10 bases between them. CDR3 residues: CAIRTDQTDTQYF. The CDR3 DNA reads TGTGCCATCAGAACGGACCAGACAGATACGCAGTATTTT.

This clonotype was counted only a few times. The chain carries TRBV3-1 and TRBJ2-1; 7 positions agree with TRBD2. CDR1 is LGHDT and CDR2 is YNNKEL in the germline V gene (reference sequence). Unmatched junction bases numbered 9, after V lost 6 bases and J lost 4 bases. The CDR3 totals 15 residues. The CDR3 bases are TGTGCCAGCAGATCCGCGGGAGCTGGTTACAATGAGCAGTTCTTC. Encoded protein: CASRSAGAGYNEQFF.

The chain recombines TRBV4-2 with TRBJ2-1, with TRBD2 matching over 12 bases. V shed 3 bases and J 7 bases; nucleotides not matched to a gene: 10. The CDR3 has 17 amino acids. Per germline, CDR1 LGHNA and CDR2 YNFKEQ. The CDR3 region is CASSQYLAGGPRNEQFF. In DNA, the CDR3 is TGTGCCAGCAGCCAGTATCTAGCGGGGGGGCCACGGAATGAGCAGTTCTTC.

This clonotype has just a few counts. The chain employs TRBV5-1 and TRBJ2-3, with D unresolved. This CDR3 region has 14 residues. Germline CDR1 and CDR2: SGHRS and YFSETQ. V was clipped by 0 bases and J by 4 bases, with 9 bases between them. CDR3 nucleotides: TGCGCCAGCAGCTTGGCCCCCGAGGCAGATACGCAGTATTTT. Protein product: CASSLAPEADTQYF. The complete variable domain, with remaining parts taken from reference TRBV5-1 and TRBJ2-3, reads KAGVTQTPRYLIKTRGQQVTLSCSPISGHRSVSWYQQTPGQGLQFLFEYFSETQRNKGNFPGRFSGRQFSNSRSEMNVSTLELGDSALYLCASSLAPEADTQYFGPGTRLTVL.

A few counts support this clonotype. The chain joins TRBV7-2 to TRBJ1-1, with D possibly matching TRBD1 (6 bases). V was trimmed by 2 bases and J by 9 bases, leaving 10 bases between them. This CDR3 region has 12 residues. Germline V CDR1 and CDR2: SGHTA, FQGNSA. CDR3 region: CASSLQGRKAFF. CDR3 bases: TGTGCCAGCAGCTTACAGGGGAGAAAAGCTTTCTTT.

The J gene is TRBJ2-7, the V gene TRBV20-1, with TRBD1 matching over 8 bases. Germline CDR1 reads DFQATT; CDR2 reads SNEGSKA (reference sequence). V was clipped by 8 bases and J by 2 bases; unmatched bases: 8. This CDR3 has 13 amino acids. DNA for the CDR3: TGCAGTATACCGGGACAGGCAACCTACGAGCAGTACTTC. Its protein is CSIPGQATYEQYF.

The V and J genes are TRBV3-1 and TRBJ2-1; TRBD2 matches 12 bases. Per the germline V gene, CDR1 is LGHDT and CDR2 is YNNKEL (reference sequence). With 10 bases clipped from V and 9 bases from J, the junction kept 22 bases outside the gene matches. The CDR3 covers 18 residues. CDR3 protein: CAIRLSRTSGIQDGEQFF. The CDR3 DNA sequence: TGTGCCATCAGGTTAAGTAGGACTAGCGGGATCCAAGACGGTGAGCAGTTCTTC.

This clonotype was observed a few times. V gene TRBV15 combines with J gene TRBJ2-7; 10 positions agree with TRBD2. This CDR3 has 14 amino acids. The germline gives CDR1 LNHNV, CDR2 YYDKDF (reference sequence). Trimming at V came to 5 bases and at J to 1 base, leaving 2 bases not matched to a gene. CDR3 region: CATSWTSGSYEQYF. In DNA form, the CDR3 reads TGTGCCACCAGCTGGACTAGCGGATCCTACGAGCAGTACTTC.

This clonotype occurred many times. V and J are TRBV10-3 and TRBJ2-1, with no clear D. Germline V lookup: CDR1 ENHRY, CDR2 SYGVKD. Trimming left V 3 bases short and J 9 bases short, with 12 bases between. The CDR3 contains 13 residues. The CDR3 loop reads CAISDGDSFEQFF. In DNA, the CDR3 is TGTGCCATCAGTGATGGGGATAGCTTTGAGCAGTTCTTC.

This clonotype was seen only a few times. V is TRBV7-3 and J is TRBJ2-2, with D tentatively TRBD2 (6 bases). Trimming pared 0 bases from V and 6 bases from J, leaving 14 bases between. Germline-derived CDR1 and CDR2 are SGHTA and FQGTGA. The CDR3 runs 16 residues. The CDR3 DNA sequence: TGTGCCAGCAGCTTAACCAAGGCCACTAGCTCCGGGGAGCTGTTTTTT. Encoded protein: CASSLTKATSSGELFF.

A few counts support this clonotype. The CDR3 region has the DNA TGTGCCACCAGCGGAAACCCTGGGGAGACCCAGTACTTC. This translates into CATSGNPGETQYF. The chain couples TRBV15 to TRBJ2-5; D is ambiguous. V lost 5 bases and J 5 bases, leaving 12 bases between the germline ends. The CDR3 loop spans 13 amino acids. CDR1 LNHNV and CDR2 YYDKDF come from the germline V gene (reference sequence).

The genes are TRBV20-1 and TRBJ2-3; D gene unclear. CDR3 length equals 11 residues. Germline assignment: CDR1 DFQATT and CDR2 SNEGSKA (reference sequence). V was pared by 3 bases and J by 5 bases, with 6 bases between. The CDR3 nucleotides are TGCAGTGCTAGGAACGTAGATACGCAGTATTTT. Translating it yields CSARNVDTQYF.

V usage is TRBV18 and J usage is TRBJ2-5; D may match TRBD1 or TRBD2 (6 bases each). CDR1 and CDR2 from the germline V gene are KGHSH and LQKENI. V was trimmed by 3 bases and J by 3 bases, leaving 14 bases between them. The CDR3 is 15 amino acids. CDR3 sequence reads: CASSPNGGAKETQYF. The CDR3 DNA is TGTGCCAGCTCACCGAACGGGGGCGCGAAAGAGACCCAGTACTTC.